A selection of T cell receptor beta chains follows, all from one sample in a study of blood T cell repertoires in COVID-19. The method was immunoSEQ multiplex PCR; TCRdb's version includes in-frame clones alone and lacks a portion of them. In the table there are some 18,000 clones, about nine tenths of which are singletons. Sample: PBMCs or T cells enriched from blood (not recorded which). The receptor source for this set is a woman aged 25 to 39 who had recovered from COVID-19. CDR3s include the opening cysteine and the closing phenylalanine or tryptophan. The D gene is left open where the match is weak. Only some rows state a clone size, as once, few, many or a class for expanded clones.

abundance: few; j_gene: TRBJ2-3; v_gene: TRBV6-4; d_gene: TRBD2; len: 14; CDR3nt: TGTGCCAGCAGTGAGCGGGGGGGCACAGATACGCAGTATTTT; CDR3aa: CASSERGGTDTQYF
abundance: -; j_gene: TRBJ2-7; v_gene: TRBV9; d_gene: TRBD1; len: 14; CDR3nt: TGTGCCAGCAGCCCGGGGACAGGGCTCGACGAGCAGTACTTC; CDR3aa: CASSPGTGLDEQYF
abundance: -; j_gene: TRBJ1-6; v_gene: TRBV27; d_gene: -; len: 14; CDR3nt: TGTGCCAGCAGTTTACACAGAGGGAATTCACCCCTCCACTTT; CDR3aa: CASSLHRGNSPLHF
abundance: -; j_gene: TRBJ2-3; v_gene: TRBV5-1; d_gene: TRBD1; len: 17; CDR3nt: TGCGCCAGCAGCTTGGTGACTGGACAGGGTAGATCAGATACGCAGTATTTT; CDR3aa: CASSLVTGQGRSDTQYF
abundance: -; j_gene: TRBJ1-2; v_gene: TRBV5-6; d_gene: -; len: 14; CDR3nt: TGTGCCAGCCGCTGGACAAGGGGCGACTATGGCTACACCTTC; CDR3aa: CASRWTRGDYGYTF
abundance: -; j_gene: TRBJ2-5; v_gene: TRBV19; d_gene: -; len: 13; CDR3nt: TGTGCCAGTAGTACCTCGTACCAAGAGACCCAGTACTTC; CDR3aa: CASSTSYQETQYF
abundance: -; j_gene: TRBJ2-3; v_gene: TRBV7-9; d_gene: -; len: 16; CDR3nt: TGTGCCAGCAGCTCTTCCTTCGCCGCCTCGCGGGATACGCAGTATTTT; CDR3aa: CASSSSFAASRDTQYF
abundance: -; j_gene: TRBJ1-5; v_gene: TRBV28; d_gene: -; len: 14; CDR3nt: TGTGCCAGCAGTATTCGAAGTAGATATCAGCCCCAGCATTTT; CDR3aa: CASSIRSRYQPQHF
abundance: -; j_gene: TRBJ1-2; v_gene: TRBV7-3; d_gene: -; len: 12; CDR3nt: TGTGCCAGCAGCTCACAGGTCTTTGGCTACACCTTC; CDR3aa: CASSSQVFGYTF
abundance: -; j_gene: TRBJ1-1; v_gene: TRBV5-1; d_gene: -; len: 16; CDR3nt: TGCGCCAGCAGTTCCTTACTAAGGGGGATGAACACTGAAGCTTTCTTT; CDR3aa: CASSSLLRGMNTEAFF
abundance: -; j_gene: TRBJ2-2; v_gene: TRBV14; d_gene: TRBD2; len: 16; CDR3nt: TGTGCCAGCAGCCCTTTAGCGGGATTGAACACCGGGGAGCTGTTTTTT; CDR3aa: CASSPLAGLNTGELFF
abundance: -; j_gene: TRBJ1-1; v_gene: TRBV7-6; d_gene: TRBD1; len: 16; CDR3nt: TGTGCCAGCACCGGACAGGGAAGCGAGAAGAACACTGAAGCTTTCTTT; CDR3aa: CASTGQGSEKNTEAFF
abundance: -; j_gene: TRBJ2-3; v_gene: TRBV14; d_gene: -; len: 15; CDR3nt: TGTGCCAGCAGCCCTCGGGAGTGGTACACAGATACGCAGTATTTT; CDR3aa: CASSPREWYTDTQYF
abundance: -; j_gene: TRBJ1-2; v_gene: TRBV18; d_gene: -; len: 15; CDR3nt: TGTGCCAGCTCACCTCGTCACAGGGATAACTATGGCTACACCTTC; CDR3aa: CASSPRHRDNYGYTF
abundance: -; j_gene: TRBJ1-5; v_gene: TRBV5-1; d_gene: -; len: 14; CDR3nt: TGCGCCAGCAGTCCCGGGGAGAGTAATCAGCCCCAGCATTTT; CDR3aa: CASSPGESNQPQHF
abundance: -; j_gene: TRBJ1-6; v_gene: TRBV7-2; d_gene: TRBD1; len: 14; CDR3nt: TGTGCCAGCAGCTCGGGACAGAGGAATTCACCCCTCCACTTT; CDR3aa: CASSSGQRNSPLHF
abundance: -; j_gene: TRBJ2-2; v_gene: TRBV7-9; d_gene: -; len: 17; CDR3nt: TGTGCCAGCACCCCTCGGGTCGGCGGGGACCTTTCTGGGGAGCTGTTTTTT; CDR3aa: CASTPRVGGDLSGELFF
abundance: -; j_gene: TRBJ2-1; v_gene: TRBV11-3; d_gene: TRBD1; len: 14; CDR3nt: TGTGCCAGCAGCTCCGGGACAGCTAACAATGAGCAGTTCTTC; CDR3aa: CASSSGTANNEQFF
abundance: -; j_gene: TRBJ1-1; v_gene: TRBV5-6; d_gene: -; len: 14; CDR3nt: TGTGCCAGCAGCCTCGCGGGGGCGCGAACTGAAGCTTTCTTT; CDR3aa: CASSLAGARTEAFF
abundance: -; j_gene: TRBJ2-5; v_gene: TRBV14; d_gene: -; len: 15; CDR3nt: TGTGCCAGCAGCCAAGAATGGCCGTACCAAGAGACCCAGTACTTC; CDR3aa: CASSQEWPYQETQYF
abundance: -; j_gene: TRBJ1-2; v_gene: TRBV4-3; d_gene: -; len: 13; CDR3nt: TGCGCCAGCAGCCAAGAAGGGGGCTATGGCTACACCTTC; CDR3aa: CASSQEGGYGYTF
abundance: -; j_gene: TRBJ2-7; v_gene: TRBV27; d_gene: -; len: 15; CDR3nt: TGTGCCAGCACCGAAAGGCCCGGGAGCCCCTACGAGCAGTACTTC; CDR3aa: CASTERPGSPYEQYF
abundance: -; j_gene: TRBJ1-3; v_gene: TRBV12-5; d_gene: -; len: 21; CDR3nt: TGTGCTAGTGGTATAGCGCCAACAGGGAGTTTGTGGGGAGACTCTGGAAACACCATATATTTT; CDR3aa: CASGIAPTGSLWGDSGNTIYF
abundance: -; j_gene: TRBJ2-2; v_gene: TRBV6-5; d_gene: -; len: 14; CDR3nt: TGTGCCAGCAGTTACTCTAGCCTCTCCGGGGAGCTGTTTTTT; CDR3aa: CASSYSSLSGELFF
abundance: -; j_gene: TRBJ1-3; v_gene: TRBV9; d_gene: -; len: 15; CDR3nt: TGTGCCAGCAGCGGGCGGGGGGTCTCTGGAAACACCATATATTTT; CDR3aa: CASSGRGVSGNTIYF
abundance: -; j_gene: TRBJ1-2; v_gene: TRBV4-3; d_gene: -; len: 13; CDR3nt: TGCGCCAGCAGCCATCAACAGGGTAATGGCTACACCTTC; CDR3aa: CASSHQQGNGYTF
abundance: -; j_gene: TRBJ2-7; v_gene: TRBV28; d_gene: TRBD2; len: 13; CDR3nt: TGTGCCAGCGCCGCGGGGGTCCTCTACGAGCAGTACTTC; CDR3aa: CASAAGVLYEQYF
abundance: few; j_gene: TRBJ2-7; v_gene: TRBV11-2; d_gene: TRBD1; len: 15; CDR3nt: TGTGCCAGCAGCTTAGATCTGACAGGGGGATACGAGCAGTACTTC; CDR3aa: CASSLDLTGGYEQYF
abundance: -; j_gene: TRBJ1-2; v_gene: TRBV9; d_gene: -; len: 13; CDR3nt: TGTGCCAGCAGCACTCAGGGTGTCTATGGCTACACCTTC; CDR3aa: CASSTQGVYGYTF
abundance: -; j_gene: TRBJ1-4; v_gene: TRBV29-1; d_gene: TRBD1; len: 15; CDR3nt: TGCAGCGTTGTAGCGGGGACAGGGTTTAATGAAAAACTGTTTTTT; CDR3aa: CSVVAGTGFNEKLFF